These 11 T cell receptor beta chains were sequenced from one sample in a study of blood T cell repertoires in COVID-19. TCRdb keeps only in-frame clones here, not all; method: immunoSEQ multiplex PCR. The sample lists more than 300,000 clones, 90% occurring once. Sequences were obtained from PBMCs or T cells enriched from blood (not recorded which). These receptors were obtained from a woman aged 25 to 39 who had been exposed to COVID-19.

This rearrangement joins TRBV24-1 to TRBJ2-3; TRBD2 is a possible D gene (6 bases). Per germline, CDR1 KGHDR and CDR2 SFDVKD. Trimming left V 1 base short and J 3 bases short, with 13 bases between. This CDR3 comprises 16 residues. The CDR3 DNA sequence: TGTGCCACCAGTGATTTTTCGGCAGGGAGGACAGATACGCAGTATTTT. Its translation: CATSDFSAGRTDTQYF.

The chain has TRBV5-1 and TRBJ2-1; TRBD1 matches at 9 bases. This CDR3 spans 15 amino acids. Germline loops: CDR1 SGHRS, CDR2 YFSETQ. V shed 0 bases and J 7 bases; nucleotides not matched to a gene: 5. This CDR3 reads CASSLAGTGTNEQFF. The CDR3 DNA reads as TGCGCCAGCAGCTTGGCCGGGACAGGGACAAATGAGCAGTTCTTC.

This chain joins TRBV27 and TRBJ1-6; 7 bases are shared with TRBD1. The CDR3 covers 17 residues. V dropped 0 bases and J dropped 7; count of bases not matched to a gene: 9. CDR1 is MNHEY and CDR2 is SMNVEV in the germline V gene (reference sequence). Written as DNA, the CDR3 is TGTGCCAGCAGTTTATCCCGACAGGGCATGGGAAATTCACCCCTCCACTTT. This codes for CASSLSRQGMGNSPLHF.

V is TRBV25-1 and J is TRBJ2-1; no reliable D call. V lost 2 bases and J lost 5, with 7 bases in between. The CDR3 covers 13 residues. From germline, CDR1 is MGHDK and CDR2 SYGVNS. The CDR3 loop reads CASSEEQNNEQFF. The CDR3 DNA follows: TGTGCCAGCAGTGAAGAACAGAACAATGAGCAGTTCTTC.

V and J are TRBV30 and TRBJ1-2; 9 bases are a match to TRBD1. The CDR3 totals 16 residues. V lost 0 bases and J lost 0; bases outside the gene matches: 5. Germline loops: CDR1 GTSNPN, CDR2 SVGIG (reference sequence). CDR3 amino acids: CAWSVGQGISNYGYTF. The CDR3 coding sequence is TGTGCCTGGAGTGTAGGACAGGGGATATCTAACTATGGCTACACCTTC.

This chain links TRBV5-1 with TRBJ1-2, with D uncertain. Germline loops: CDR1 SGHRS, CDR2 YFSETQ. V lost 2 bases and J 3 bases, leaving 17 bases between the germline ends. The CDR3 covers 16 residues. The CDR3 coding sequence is TGCGCCAGCAGCTTAGTCGCGGGAACAGACCACTATGGCTACACCTTC. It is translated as CASSLVAGTDHYGYTF.

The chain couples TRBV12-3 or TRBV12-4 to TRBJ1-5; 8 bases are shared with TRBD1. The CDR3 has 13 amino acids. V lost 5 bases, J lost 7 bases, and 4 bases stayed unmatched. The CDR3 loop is CASSRTGQQPQHF. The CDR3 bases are TGTGCCAGCAGTAGGACAGGGCAACAGCCCCAGCATTTT.

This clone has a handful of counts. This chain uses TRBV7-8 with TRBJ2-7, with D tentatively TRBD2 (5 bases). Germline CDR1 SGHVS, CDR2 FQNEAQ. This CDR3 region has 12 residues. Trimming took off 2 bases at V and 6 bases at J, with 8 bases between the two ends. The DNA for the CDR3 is TGTGCCAGCAGCTTATTTGAGGGCGAGCAGTACTTC. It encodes CASSLFEGEQYF. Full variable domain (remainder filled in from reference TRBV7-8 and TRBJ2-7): GAGVSQSPRYKVAKRGQDVALRCDPISGHVSLFWYQQALGQGPEFLTYFQNEAQLDKSGLPSDRFFAERPEGSVSTLKIQRTQQEDSAVYLCASSLFEGEQYFGPGTRLTVT.

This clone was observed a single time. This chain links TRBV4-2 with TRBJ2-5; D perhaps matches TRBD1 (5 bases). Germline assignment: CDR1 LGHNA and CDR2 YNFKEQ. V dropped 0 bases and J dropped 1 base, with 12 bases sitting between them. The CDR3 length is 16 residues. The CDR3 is CASSQENRRRQETQYF. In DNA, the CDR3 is TGTGCCAGCAGCCAAGAGAACAGGAGACGCCAAGAGACCCAGTACTTC.

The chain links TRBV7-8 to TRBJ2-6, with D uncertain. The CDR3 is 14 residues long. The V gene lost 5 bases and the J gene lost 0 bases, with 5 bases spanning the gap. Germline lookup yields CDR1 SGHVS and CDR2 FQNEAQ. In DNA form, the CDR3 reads TGTGCCAGCAGCCCATTCTCTGGGGCCAACGTCCTGACTTTC. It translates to CASSPFSGANVLTF.

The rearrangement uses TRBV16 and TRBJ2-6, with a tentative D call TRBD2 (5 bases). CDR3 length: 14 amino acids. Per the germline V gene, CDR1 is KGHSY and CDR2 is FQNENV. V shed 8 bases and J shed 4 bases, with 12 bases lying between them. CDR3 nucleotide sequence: TGTGCCAGCGAAAGGAGGTCAGGGGCCAACGTCCTGACTTTC. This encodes CASERRSGANVLTF.